This T cell receptor (beta chain) was identified during a study of T cell changes during pregnancy in multiple sclerosis (dated by TCRdb to between 2018 and 2021). At the level of the whole study: The study looked at changes in the T cell repertoire across pregnancy in women with multiple sclerosis.

The CDR3 numbers 15 residues from cysteine through phenylalanine. Only the CDR3 part of the read is kept: 45 bases, read in frame from the first base. After removal of 6 bases from V and 4 bases from J, the junction retains 4 bases not matched to a gene. Looking up the germline V gene (reference sequence) yields CDR1 LNHDA and CDR2 SQIVND. Remarks on this clone: Its recognized antigen is unknown. No base quality values were provided; no much bigger clone lies one nucleotide off.

Library creation used the immunoSEQ multiplex PCR assay. Sourced from immuneACCESS, this table was stored by TCRdb with only in-frame sequences that have V and J called. A share of the clones is absent; for the studies checked, an unresolved V gene accounts for under half, and the remainder has no known explanation. In all, the sample holds 45,000 or so clones, and roughly 93% of those were seen once. The top ten clonotypes cover roughly 1.5% of the sample. This sequence uses TRBV19 and TRBJ2-1; TRBD2 fits 12 bases in the junction. The TCR was taken from a female donor with multiple sclerosis, enrolled in a pregnancy study. Sequenced input: PBMCs (not recorded whether the cells were cultured). The CDR3: CASRLLAGGYNEQFF. The DNA sequence reads TGTGCCAGTAGATTACTAGCGGGGGGATACAATGAGCAGTTCTTC.